Reported below is one T cell receptor beta chain. The antigen this receptor binds is unknown. No qualities accompany the bases; no much larger clone lies one base away. This sample was taken from a study of blood T cell repertoires in COVID-19 (dated by TCRdb to the early 2020s). Study-wide context: The collaborator samples originated in the United States, Italy and Spain and spanned the acute and convalescent phases of COVID-19. The sample metadata nearly always contained a de-identified subject ID, COVID-19 status, age in years and sex. The material from the prospective study consisted of cDNA or gDNA derived from T cells, B-cell-depleted T cells, or PBMCs. HLA class I and class II types, where available, came from metadata supplied by the sample provider rather than from assay-based typing. The repertoires were made available in a free public database intended to serve as a resource for research on the immune response to SARS-CoV-2. The samples were drawn from two sources: the first 160 participants of the ongoing ImmuneRACE study, and 1,200 or so subjects contributed by 6 global collaborators. The dataset comprised deeply sampled blood TCRbeta repertoires from subjects exposed to, actively infected with, or recovered from COVID-19. General findings and caveats noted by the study authors: How much clinical and demographic metadata was included differed by source and by participant, and the metadata was provided uncurated.

One collaborating source in Seattle enrolled patients while the patients were actively infected and followed the patients over time throughout the course of disease. Collaborating institutions collected whole blood in K2EDTA tubes following their own protocols. Collaborator samples were shipped for TCRbeta analysis as frozen whole blood, isolated PBMCs, or DNA extracted from either sample type. The germline ends are 9 bases apart after V is trimmed by 3 bases and J by 3 bases. The CDR1 and CDR2 encoded by the germline V gene (reference sequence) are LNHDA and SQIVND. The CDR3 contains 14 residues, cysteine and phenylalanine counted. Just CDR3 DNA is preserved here, 42 bases in frame from base 1. TCRbeta CDR3 regions were amplified from genomic DNA by means of the immunoSEQ Assay, a bias-controlled multiplex PCR. As for the authors' bioinformatics: Within the assay, amplification of reference gene primers was used to estimate how many nucleated cells each sample contained. To quantify the absolute abundance of each unique TCRbeta CDR3 rearrangement, sequence reads were collapsed and filtered. Productive Simpson clonality was computed per sample as the square root of Simpson's diversity index over productive rearrangements. The table comes from immuneACCESS by way of TCRdb, which keeps in-frame sequences with V and J called. Part of the clones is missing from these tables; in studies checked, under half for an unresolved V gene and the rest for unknown reasons. V, J and clone size are those of that table, while D and trimming were read from the DNA. The sample table contains about 200,000 clones; only one count was recorded for 75% to 85% of them. The top ten constitute under 2.5% of the sample.

Sequencing was done on a sample of peripheral blood. The sequence came from a woman in her 70s with COVID-19, enrolled during active disease. The rearrangement joined TRBV19 to TRBJ1-5, with TRBD1 perhaps the D gene, on 5 matching bases. The DNA sequence is as follows: TGTGCCAGTAGTATGGCAGGGAACAATCAGCCCCAGCATTTT. Its product reads: CASSMAGNNQPQHF.